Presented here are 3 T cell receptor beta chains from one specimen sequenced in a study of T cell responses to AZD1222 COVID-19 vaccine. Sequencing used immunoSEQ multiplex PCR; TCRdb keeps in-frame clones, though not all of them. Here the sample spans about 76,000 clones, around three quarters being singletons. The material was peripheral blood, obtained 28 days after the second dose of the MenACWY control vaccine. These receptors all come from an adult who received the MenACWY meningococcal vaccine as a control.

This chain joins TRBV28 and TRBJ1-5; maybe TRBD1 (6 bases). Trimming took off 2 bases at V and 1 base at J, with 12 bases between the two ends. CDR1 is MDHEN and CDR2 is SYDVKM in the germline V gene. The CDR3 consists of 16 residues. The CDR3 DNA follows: TGTGCCAGCAGTTTAACAGGGAGGGGAAGCAATCAGCCCCAGCATTTT. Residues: CASSLTGRGSNQPQHF.

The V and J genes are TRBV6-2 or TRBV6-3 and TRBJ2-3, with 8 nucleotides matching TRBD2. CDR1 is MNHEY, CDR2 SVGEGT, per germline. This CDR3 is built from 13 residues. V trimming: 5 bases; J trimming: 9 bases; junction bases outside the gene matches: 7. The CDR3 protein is CASSMGVAGTQYF. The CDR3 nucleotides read TGTGCCAGCAGTATGGGAGTAGCGGGAACGCAGTATTTT.

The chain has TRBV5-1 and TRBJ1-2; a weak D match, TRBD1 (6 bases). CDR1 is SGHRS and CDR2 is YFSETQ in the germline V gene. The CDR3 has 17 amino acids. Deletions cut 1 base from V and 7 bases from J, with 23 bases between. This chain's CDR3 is CASSLIRGQGQGSGYTF. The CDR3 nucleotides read TGCGCCAGCAGCTTGATCCGGGGTCAGGGACAAGGGAGTGGCTACACCTTC.